The entry below gives a single T cell receptor (beta chain) sequence along with its context. Its specificity is not known. The record originates from a study of cytomegalovirus exposure and HLA in healthy donors. Whole-study results and caveats: In a later analysis, 16,951 TCR beta sequences were associated with HLA alleles at 0.05 false discovery rate. Despite most TCR sequences being rare, some public TCRs occurred in many donors. The study labeled approximately 150 TCR beta chains cytomegalovirus-associated.

PCR amplification relied on 60 Vbeta primers (plus 13 Jbeta primers). This table comes from immunoSEQ multiplex PCR, and its TCRdb copy is limited to in-frame clones, with some not included. Among approximately 120,000 clones listed, approximately 17% were seen once. Sequencing used PBMCs. The receptor was isolated from a female donor in good health and CMV-seropositive.

CDR3 loop: CATSGGTVEQFF. The CDR3 coding sequence is TGTGCCACCAGCGGGGGGACAGTGGAGCAGTTCTTC. This chain connects TRBV15 to TRBJ2-1, with a tentative D call TRBD1 (7 bases). Germline V gives CDR1 LNHNV, CDR2 YYDKDF (reference sequence). V was clipped by 5 bases and J by 10 bases, with 12 bases between them. This CDR3 comprises 12 residues.